The 2 T cell receptor beta chains presented below share a single source sample, sequenced in a study of blood T cell repertoires in COVID-19. Measured with immunoSEQ multiplex PCR; TCRdb has only the in-frame clones, and not every one. In the table there are fewer than 110,000 clones, around 85% of which are singletons. Sequencing input: peripheral blood. These receptors all come from a woman aged 65 to 85 with active or convalescent COVID-19.

The chain has TRBV5-3 and TRBJ1-1, with a possible D match to TRBD1 (5 bases). TRBV5-3 has ORF status, its function being uncertain. The V gene lost 0 bases and the J gene lost 4 bases, with 19 bases spanning the gap. The CDR3 consists of 17 residues. CDR3 sequence: CARSLGLLIGRGTEAFF. CDR3 DNA: TGTGCCAGAAGCTTGGGGTTACTTATCGGAAGGGGCACTGAAGCTTTCTTT.

This chain uses TRBV4-1 with TRBJ2-1, with D possibly being TRBD1 (8 bases). Germline CDR1 and CDR2: MGHRA and YSYEKL. Trimming left V 4 bases short and J 7 bases short, with 32 bases between. CDR3 length: 20 amino acids. The CDR3 loop reads CASSPDPGQVGREKWNEQFF. CDR3 sequence (DNA): TGCGCCAGCAGCCCTGATCCGGGACAGGTGGGGCGGGAGAAATGGAATGAGCAGTTCTTC.